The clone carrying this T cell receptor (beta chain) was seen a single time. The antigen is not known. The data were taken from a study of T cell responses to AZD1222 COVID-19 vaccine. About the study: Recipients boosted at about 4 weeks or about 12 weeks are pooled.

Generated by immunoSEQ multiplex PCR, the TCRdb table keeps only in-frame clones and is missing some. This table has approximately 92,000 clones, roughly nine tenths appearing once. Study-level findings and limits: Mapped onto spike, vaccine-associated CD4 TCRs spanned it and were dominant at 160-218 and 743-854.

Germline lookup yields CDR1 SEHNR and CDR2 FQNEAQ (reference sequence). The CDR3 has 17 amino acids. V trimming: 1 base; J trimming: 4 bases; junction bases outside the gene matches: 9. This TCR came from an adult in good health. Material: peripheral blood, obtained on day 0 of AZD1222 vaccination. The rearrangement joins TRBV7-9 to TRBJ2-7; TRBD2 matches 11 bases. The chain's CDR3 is CASSLVRASGRRYEQYF. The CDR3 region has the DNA TGTGCCAGCAGCTTAGTTAGGGCTAGCGGGAGGAGATACGAGCAGTACTTC.